The next 29 T cell receptor beta chains were all read from a single sample in a study of CXCR3-negative and CXCR3-positive naive CD8 T cells (dated by TCRdb to the late 2010s). The paper's findings and limits, for the study overall: TRB CDR3s from CXCR3-positive naive cells showed higher hydrophobicity (lower Kidera factor 4), lower energy, and higher strength and volume indices than CXCR3-negative naive cells.

Instrument on record: NextSeq 550. The Human TCR Profiling Kit (MiLaboratory) was used to prepare UMI-labeled 5' RACE TRB cDNA libraries. TCRdb reprocessed the reads, and each CDR3 protein sequence is entered once, without DNA. The sample has 65,000 to 90,000 distinct CDR3 sequences on record. The top ten hold roughly 0.62% of the sample. No antigen has been identified for these receptors. Sequencing was carried out using naive CXCR3+ CD8+ T cells from blood. The cell subset or site tag for this specimen amounts to: CD45RO-CCR7+CD27+CD95- naive CD8+ T cells expressing CXCR3 (TNR3+). Receptors originate from a human donor in good health. Some clones in this sample may be carry-over from other donors' samples.

The V call is TRBV9, the J call TRBJ2-4. The CDR3 spans 15 residues. Germline assignment: CDR1 SGDLS and CDR2 YYNGEE. Here the CDR3 reads CASSVSSLAKNIQYF.

CDR3 sequence: CASSLKPDYTGELFF. J is TRBJ2-2 and V is TRBV12-3 or TRBV12-4. The CDR3 consists of 15 residues.

The rearrangement joins TRBV7-2 to TRBJ2-7; with no DNA, the TCRdb D assignment of TRBD1 cannot be verified. CDR3 length: 13 amino acids. Germline V gene data show CDR1 as SGHTA and CDR2 as FQGNSA. The CDR3 is CASSLRDDYEQYF.

The chain couples TRBV5-4 to TRBJ2-2; TCRdb reports TRBD1, a call that lacks DNA to check it against. Per germline, CDR1 SGHNT and CDR2 YYREEE (reference sequence). CDR3 length equals 13 residues. CDR3 region: CASSSGRLGELFF.

The chain recombines TRBV5-5 with TRBJ2-3. The CDR3 extends over 15 amino acids. Germline CDR1 is SGHKS and CDR2 is YYEKEE (reference sequence). The CDR3: CASSLRLDFTDTQYF.

V gene TRBV6-5 combines with J gene TRBJ1-5; the TRBD1 assignment by TCRdb is unverifiable without DNA. The germline CDR1 and CDR2 sequences are MNHEY and SVGAGI. The CDR3 is made up of 17 amino acids. CDR3 sequence reads: CASSPRGPYHSNQPQHF.

The J gene is TRBJ1-1, the V gene TRBV28. Germline V CDR1 and CDR2: MDHEN, SYDVKM. The CDR3 runs to 14 residues. CDR3: CASSLWRGGTEAFF. The whole variable domain, remainder taken from reference TRBV28 and TRBJ1-1, is DVKVTQSSRYLVKRTGEKVFLECVQDMDHENMFWYRQDPGLGLRLIYFSYDVKMKEKGDIPEGYSVSREKKERFSLILESASTNQTSMYLCASSLWRGGTEAFFGQGTRLTVV.

The chain carries TRBV13 and TRBJ2-5; TCRdb's D call, TRBD2, is unchecked because there is no DNA. This CDR3 is 16 amino acids long. The germline gives CDR1 PRHDT, CDR2 FYEKMQ (reference sequence). The CDR3 spells CASSSLTSGRQETQYF. Using reference TRBV13 and TRBJ2-5 for the parts outside the CDR3, the full variable domain is AAGVIQSPRHLIKEKRETATLKCYPIPRHDTVYWYQQGPGQDPQFLISFYEKMQSDKGSIPDRFSAQQFSDYHSELNMSSLELGDSALYFCASSSLTSGRQETQYFGPGTRLLVL.

The rearrangement links TRBV20-1 to TRBJ2-7. This CDR3 contains 12 residues. Germline V gene lookup returns CDR1 DFQATT and CDR2 SNEGSKA (reference sequence). CDR3: CSAVGDSYEQYF.

The CDR3 reads CASSQETGDGYMNTEAFF. This chain uses TRBV4-3 with TRBJ1-1; as DNA is missing, the TRBD1 call by TCRdb cannot be tested. The V gene's germline CDR1 is LGHNA and CDR2 YSLEER. The CDR3 loop spans 18 amino acids.

CDR3: CASSARLRANTGELFF. The chain links TRBV9 to TRBJ2-2. The CDR3 extends over 16 amino acids. The germline CDR1 and CDR2 sequences are SGDLS and YYNGEE.

The V and J genes are TRBV19 and TRBJ2-2; TCRdb designates TRBD2, a call that cannot be tested without DNA. Germline CDR1 is LNHDA and CDR2 is SQIVND (reference sequence). The CDR3 loop spans 16 amino acids. This CDR3 reads CASHPIAGDNTGELFF.

This chain links TRBV5-1 with TRBJ1-1; the D call of TRBD1 rests on TCRdb alone, since no DNA is present to check it. CDR3 length: 14 residues. Germline CDR1 is SGHRS and CDR2 is YFSETQ. The CDR3 is CASSPAGGAVEAFF.

The V call is TRBV5-5, the J call TRBJ2-1; lacking DNA, the TRBD1 call made by TCRdb goes unchecked. This CDR3 has 15 amino acids. The germline V gene has CDR1 SGHKS and CDR2 YYEKEE (reference sequence). The CDR3 here is CASSFRDASYNEQFF.

This chain uses TRBV5-1 with TRBJ2-7. The CDR3 sequence is 13 residues long. The V gene's germline CDR1 is SGHRS and CDR2 YFSETQ. CDR3 sequence: CASSSQADYEQYF.

V usage is TRBV7-9 and J usage is TRBJ1-3. The CDR3 runs 15 residues. In germline, CDR1 is SEHNR, CDR2 FQNEAQ (reference sequence). The chain's CDR3 is CASSYIERSGNTIYF.

The CDR3 sequence: CASSPFTGELFF. This chain joins TRBV7-6 and TRBJ2-2. CDR1 is SGHVS and CDR2 is FNYEAQ in the germline V gene. CDR3 length: 12 residues.

The genes are TRBV7-9 and TRBJ2-1; lacking DNA, the TRBD1 call made by TCRdb goes unchecked. CDR1 is SEHNR, CDR2 FQNEAQ, per germline (reference sequence). The CDR3 is 13 amino acids. The CDR3 here is CASRADRDDEQFF.

CDR3 region: CASSLGVKGGSTDTQYF. The genes are TRBV11-3 and TRBJ2-3; TCRdb gives TRBD1 as the D gene, but with no DNA this cannot be confirmed. Germline V gene lookup returns CDR1 SGHNT and CDR2 YENEEA. The CDR3 loop spans 17 amino acids.

The CDR3 reads CASSQPIRGNEQFF. This chain links TRBV7-9 with TRBJ2-1; the TRBD1 assignment by TCRdb is unverifiable without DNA. Germline V gives CDR1 SEHNR, CDR2 FQNEAQ (reference sequence). The CDR3 length is 14 residues.

The genes are TRBV29-1 and TRBJ2-1; the D call from TCRdb, TRBD2, cannot be confirmed without DNA. The germline V gene has CDR1 SQVTM and CDR2 ANQGSEA. The CDR3 extends over 14 amino acids. The CDR3 is CSVEGLAAYNEQFF.

This rearrangement joins TRBV5-1 to TRBJ2-7; TCRdb's assignment of TRBD2 cannot be checked, as there is no DNA. The CDR3 sequence is 15 residues long. Germline V gene data show CDR1 as SGHRS and CDR2 as YFSETQ. Here the CDR3 reads CASSPPSRGSWEQYF.

The chain employs TRBV15 and TRBJ2-7; TCRdb names TRBD1, which stays unverified in the absence of DNA. This CDR3 comprises 16 residues. CDR1 is LNHNV, CDR2 YYDKDF, per germline (reference sequence). The CDR3 reads CATSREMAGESYEQYF.

The chain recombines TRBV28 with TRBJ2-3; as DNA is missing, the TRBD2 call by TCRdb cannot be tested. Germline V gives CDR1 MDHEN, CDR2 SYDVKM. CDR3 size: 17 residues. CDR3: CASSLDPSGASTDTQYF.

V is TRBV12-3 or TRBV12-4 and J is TRBJ2-3; lacking DNA, the TRBD1 call made by TCRdb goes unchecked. The CDR3 has 18 residues. CDR3 sequence reads: CASSSTTRDDSLLDTQYF.

V is TRBV5-1 and J is TRBJ1-1. The CDR3 is made up of 15 amino acids. CDR1 is SGHRS and CDR2 is YFSETQ in the germline V gene. Here the CDR3 reads CASSLTGQTNTEAFF.

This chain connects TRBV20-1 to TRBJ2-7; TCRdb designates TRBD2, a call that cannot be tested without DNA. This CDR3 has 15 residues. CDR1 and CDR2 from the germline V gene are DFQATT and SNEGSKA (reference sequence). CDR3 protein: CSANELAGNSYEQYF.

This chain connects TRBV9 to TRBJ2-1; the D gene TCRdb calls, TRBD1, cannot be checked with no DNA. In germline, CDR1 is SGDLS, CDR2 YYNGEE. This CDR3 is built from 13 residues. CDR3 loop: CASSPRGTFEQFF.

The chain couples TRBV12-3 or TRBV12-4 to TRBJ2-7; TCRdb selects TRBD1, and the lack of DNA leaves this call unchecked. The CDR3 loop spans 12 amino acids. The CDR3: CASSLGPQEQYF.